This T cell receptor beta chain was observed in a study of T-cell memory formation after mild COVID-19. Study-wide background: TCR clusters showed largely donor specificity. The study, taken as a whole, reports: Detection of some responders pre-infection suggested pre-existing cross-reactive memory T cells participated. Contracting CD4+ clones sat mainly in CM and EM; CD8+ in EMRA. Among clones contracting day 15 to 85, CD4/CD8 was balanced, whereas later expanders leaned CD4+.

As concerns this clonotype: The antigen remains undetermined.

In TCRdb, the 5' RACE reads were re-called with MiXCR into one record per CDR3 protein. The sample lists hundreds of thousands of distinct CDR3 sequences, roughly 15% occurring once. The V segment lost 6 bases and the J segment 6 bases; nucleotides outside the gene matches: 8. Germline CDR1 and CDR2: SGHRS and YFSETQ. The CDR3 sequence is 14 residues long. The sample consisted of PBMCs or a T cell subset sorted from them (not recorded which). The V gene is TRBV5-1, the J gene TRBJ2-1, with 8 bases aligning to TRBD1. This clonotype was sampled from a man in his late teens or twenties who had mild COVID-19 (a few samples of this study predate the infection). Cell type and time point are not known. The DNA of the CDR3 is TGCGCCAGCACCGGCGGACAGGGTCCCAATGAGCAGTTCTTC. As protein: CASTGGQGPNEQFF.